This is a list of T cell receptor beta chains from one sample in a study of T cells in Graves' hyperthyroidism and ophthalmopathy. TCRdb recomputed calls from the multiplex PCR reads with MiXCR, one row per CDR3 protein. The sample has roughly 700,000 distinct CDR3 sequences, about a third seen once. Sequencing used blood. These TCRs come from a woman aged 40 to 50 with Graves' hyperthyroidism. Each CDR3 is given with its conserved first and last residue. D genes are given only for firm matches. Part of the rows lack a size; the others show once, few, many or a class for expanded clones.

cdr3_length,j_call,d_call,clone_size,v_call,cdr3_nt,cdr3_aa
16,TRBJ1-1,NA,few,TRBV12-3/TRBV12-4,TGTGCCAGCAGTTTGGGGGAGTCTTTCATGAACACTGAAGCTTTCTTT,CASSLGESFMNTEAFF
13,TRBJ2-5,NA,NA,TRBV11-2,TGTGCCAGCAGCCCCGGGACGGCGGAGACCCAGTACTTC,CASSPGTAETQYF
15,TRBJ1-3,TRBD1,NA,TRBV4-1,TGCGCCAGCAGCCACCAAGGGACAGGGCCAAACACCATATATTTT,CASSHQGTGPNTIYF
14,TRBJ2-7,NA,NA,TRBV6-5,TGTGCCAGCAGACCCGGGACCGCGACCTACGAGCAGTACTTC,CASRPGTATYEQYF
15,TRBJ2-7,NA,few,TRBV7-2,TGTGCCAGCAGTGAACCAGGGAGCCTTTTCAATGAGCAGTACTTC,CASSEPGSLFNEQYF
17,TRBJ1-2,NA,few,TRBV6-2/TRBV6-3,TGTGCCAGCAGTTTCTTCACCGGGACCGCCGTTTCGTATGGCTACACCTTC,CASSFFTGTAVSYGYTF
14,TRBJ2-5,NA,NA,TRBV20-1,TGCAGTGTTCGCGGGGGCGAGACTGGGGAGACCCAGTACTTC,CSVRGGETGETQYF
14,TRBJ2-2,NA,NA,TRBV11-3,TGTGCCACGACCTCACCAGGGTCGGACGGGGAGCTGTTTTTT,CATTSPGSDGELFF
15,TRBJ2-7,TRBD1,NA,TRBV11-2,TGCGCCAGCAGCCCAAGGGCCTGGGACAGCCTCGAGCAGTACTTC,CASSPRAWDSLEQYF
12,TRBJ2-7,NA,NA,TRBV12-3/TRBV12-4,TGTGCCAGCAGTTTTGGGGCGAACGAGCAGTACTTC,CASSFGANEQYF
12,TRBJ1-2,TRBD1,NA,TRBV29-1,TGCAGCGCCGGGACAGGGAGGCGCGGCTACACCTTC,CSAGTGRRGYTF
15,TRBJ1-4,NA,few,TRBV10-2,TGTGCCAGCAGTTACGGTTTGGGGTTTCGTGAAAAACTGTTTTTT,CASSYGLGFREKLFF
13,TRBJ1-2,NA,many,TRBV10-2,TGCGCCAGCACCTCCACCATAGGCTATGGCTACACCTTC,CASTSTIGYGYTF
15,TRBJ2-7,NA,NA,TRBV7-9,TGTGCCAGCAGTTACGCCGGGACGGCCGCCCTTGAGCAGTACTTC,CASSYAGTAALEQYF
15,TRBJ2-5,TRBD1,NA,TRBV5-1,TGTGCCAGCAGAACCATCAGGGGGTCCGGCGAGACCCAGTACTTC,CASRTIRGSGETQYF
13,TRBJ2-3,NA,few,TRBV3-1,TGTGCCAGCAGCCAAGAGCGTTCAGATACGCAGTATTTT,CASSQERSDTQYF
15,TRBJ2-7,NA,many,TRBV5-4,TGTGCCAGCAGCCACGCGCCTCACAGCTCCTACGAGCAGTACTTC,CASSHAPHSSYEQYF
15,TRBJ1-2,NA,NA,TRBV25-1,TGTGCCGGCCCTCCCACCGGGGCGAACAACTATGGCTACACCTTC,CAGPPTGANNYGYTF
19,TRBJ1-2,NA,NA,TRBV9,TGTGCCAGCAGTTCCCCGGCCAGGGGAGGAATCCAAGCTAACTATGGCTACACCTTC,CASSSPARGGIQANYGYTF
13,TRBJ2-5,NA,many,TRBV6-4,TGTGCCAGCGCTAGGACAGACCAAGAGACCCAGTACTTC,CASARTDQETQYF
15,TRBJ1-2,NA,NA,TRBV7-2,TGTGCCAGCAGCTTAGTGGGCGAGGCGAACTATGGCTACACCTTC,CASSLVGEANYGYTF
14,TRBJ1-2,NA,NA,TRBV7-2,TGTGCCAGCATCCTTACCCGGGACAAACATGGCTACACCTTC,CASILTRDKHGYTF
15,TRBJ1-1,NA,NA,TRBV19,TGTGCCAGTAGTAGCCGCCACAGGGAAGGGACTGAAGCTTTCTTT,CASSSRHREGTEAFF
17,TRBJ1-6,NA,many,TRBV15,TGTGCCACCAGCAGAGATCAGGGGAGAGGGACTGGTTCACCCCTCCACTTT,CATSRDQGRGTGSPLHF
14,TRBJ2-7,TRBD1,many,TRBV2,TGTGCCAGCAGATGGACAGGTCCCTTGGGCGAGCAGTACTTC,CASRWTGPLGEQYF
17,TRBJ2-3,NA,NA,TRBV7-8,TGTGCCAGCAGGAGGGGTTTGTCTACCGGGATCCCAGATACGCAGTATTTT,CASRRGLSTGIPDTQYF
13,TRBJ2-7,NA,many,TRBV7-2,TGTGCCAGCAGCTTAGGGCCCCGATACGAGCAGTACTTC,CASSLGPRYEQYF
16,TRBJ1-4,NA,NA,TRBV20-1,TGCAGTGCTCCCCGGCCAGGACACCTACGTAGTGAAAAACTGTTTTTT,CSAPRPGHLRSEKLFF
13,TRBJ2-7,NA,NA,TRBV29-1,TGCAGTGAGGAGGGGTCGGGGTTTTCCGAGCAGTACTTC,CSEEGSGFSEQYF
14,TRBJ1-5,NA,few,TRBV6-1,TGTGCCAGCAGTGAAGGAGGTCGGAGTCAGCCCCAGCATTTT,CASSEGGRSQPQHF
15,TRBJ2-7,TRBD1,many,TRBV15,TGTGCCACCGGACTAGGACAGGGGGTCTCCTACGAGCAGTACTTC,CATGLGQGVSYEQYF
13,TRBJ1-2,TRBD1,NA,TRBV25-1,TGTGCCAGCCGCCCGACAGGGGAGTATGGCTACACCTTC,CASRPTGEYGYTF
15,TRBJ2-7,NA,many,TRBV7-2,TGTGCCAGCAGCTTAGGGGACTGGTTAACCTACGAGCAGTACTTC,CASSLGDWLTYEQYF
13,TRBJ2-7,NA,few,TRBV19,TGTGCCAGTAGTATGAAAGTGAACTACGAGCAGTACTTC,CASSMKVNYEQYF
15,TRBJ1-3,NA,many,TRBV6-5,TGTGCCAGCAGTCCCAACGGGGGGCCTGGAAACACCATATATTTT,CASSPNGGPGNTIYF
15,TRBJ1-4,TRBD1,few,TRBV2,TGTGCCAGCAACTGGGGACAGGGAAGTAATGAAAAACTGTTTTTT,CASNWGQGSNEKLFF
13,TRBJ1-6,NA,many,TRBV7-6,TGTGCCAGCAGCTTGGGGAATAATTCACCCCTCCACTTT,CASSLGNNSPLHF
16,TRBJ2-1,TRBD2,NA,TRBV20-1,TGCAGTGCTAGACCACCCACTAGCGGGATTTTCCATGAGCAGTTCTTC,CSARPPTSGIFHEQFF
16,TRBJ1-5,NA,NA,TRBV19,TGTGCCAGTAGTGTAATCCCGGACTCGGGCAATCAGCCCCAGCATTTT,CASSVIPDSGNQPQHF
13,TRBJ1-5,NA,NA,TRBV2,TGTGCCAGCAGTGAACGGGGCGGACAGCCCCAGCATTTT,CASSERGGQPQHF
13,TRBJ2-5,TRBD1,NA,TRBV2,TGTGCCAGCAGTGATGGGACAGGAAGGGCCCAGTACTTC,CASSDGTGRAQYF
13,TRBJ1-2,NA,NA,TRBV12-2,NA,CASRWGAGIGYTF
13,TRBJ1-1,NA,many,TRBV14,TGTGCCAGCAGCCCGCATACGAACACTGAAGCTTTCTTT,CASSPHTNTEAFF
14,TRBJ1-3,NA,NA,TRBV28,TGTGCCAGCAGTTACGGCGGCTCTGGAAACACCATATATTTT,CASSYGGSGNTIYF
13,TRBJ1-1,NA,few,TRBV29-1,TGCAGCGCCGCGGTTCCGAGGGACACTGAAGCTTTCTTT,CSAAVPRDTEAFF
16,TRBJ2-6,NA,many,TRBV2,TGTGCCAGCAGTGAAGCTTCAGGGCCTGGGGCCAACGTCCTGACTTTC,CASSEASGPGANVLTF
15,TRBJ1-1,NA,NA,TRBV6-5,TGTGCCAGCAGTTACTCAGGGGCCTCGAACACTGAAGCTTTCTTT,CASSYSGASNTEAFF
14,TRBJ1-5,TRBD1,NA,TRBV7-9,TGTGCCAGCAGGGAGACAGGGCGCCGGGAGGCCCGGCATTTT,CASRETGRREARHF
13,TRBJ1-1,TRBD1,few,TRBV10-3,TGTGCCATCTCCCCTGGACAGGGGCCTGAAGCTTTCTTT,CAISPGQGPEAFF
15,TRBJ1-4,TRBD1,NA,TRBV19,TGTGCCAGTAGTGATAGGACAGGTTCGTCTGAAAAACTGTTTTTT,CASSDRTGSSEKLFF